These T cell receptor beta chains were read from a single sample in a study of CD8 T cells in ankylosing spondylitis. TCRdb independently ran MiXCR on the 5' RACE reads; one entry per CDR3 protein. The table lists fewer than 550,000 distinct CDR3 sequences, roughly 5.3% of them singletons. Sequencing used blood, either unsorted or a sorted T cell fraction (not recorded which). The receptors originated from a male donor with ankylosing spondylitis. Both conserved end residues are part of each CDR3. Clone size is stated in some rows and not others, as once, few, many or a class when expanded.

j_call clone_size v_call cdr3_aa
TRBJ2-1 many TRBV12-3/TRBV12-4 CASRGSSAGGGNEQFF
TRBJ2-3 NA TRBV20-1 CSARDYGYTQYF
TRBJ1-2 many TRBV6-5 CASSSREDYGYTF
TRBJ1-5 few TRBV6-2/TRBV6-3 CASSRTGINQPQHF
TRBJ2-7 many TRBV5-5 CASSLDPIGALSYEQYF
TRBJ2-2 few TRBV5-6 CASSWAGAGTGELFF
TRBJ1-1 many TRBV7-2 CASSLIELEAFF
TRBJ2-7 many TRBV6-1 CASSDLAGVSYEQYF
TRBJ1-5 many TRBV18 CASSHGTGANQPQHF
TRBJ1-3 few TRBV4-1 CASSQDPFNTIYF
TRBJ2-3 many TRBV20-1 CSATGDGGTDTQYF
TRBJ2-6 many TRBV6-5 CASSYSNRLVGANVLTF
TRBJ2-5 few TRBV25-1 CASSATSETQYF
TRBJ1-1 many TRBV18 CASSPIQDRGLSISEAFF
TRBJ2-2 many TRBV5-6 CASSSTRGWYTGELFF
TRBJ2-3 NA TRBV7-3 CASSLKRGDADTQYF
TRBJ1-1 many TRBV4-3 CASSQETTVNTEAFF
TRBJ2-7 NA TRBV29-1 CSVGTLPDEQYF
TRBJ1-2 many TRBV24-1 CATSDSGRGYGYTF
TRBJ1-1 many TRBV6-1 CASKRWTNTEAFF
TRBJ2-3 many TRBV20-1 CSATRTQYF
TRBJ2-3 many TRBV4-3 CASSQQGQGATDTQYF
TRBJ2-2 NA TRBV5-1 CASREQGSSGELFF
TRBJ2-3 NA TRBV28 CASPPPSGRITDTQYF